A single sample is the source of the 24 T cell receptor beta chains below, sequenced in a study of early T cells in non-severe SARS-CoV-2 infection. TCRdb fed the 5' RACE reads into MiXCR, producing one record per CDR3 protein. The data contain tens of thousands of distinct CDR3 sequences, 9% to 15% of them singletons. Material for sequencing was whole blood. The receptors shown here come from an adult who was a healthcare worker with PCR-confirmed SARS-CoV-2 infection or an uninfected control (not recorded which).

This clonotype was recorded at least ten times. The chain couples TRBV15 to TRBJ2-1; TRBD2 matches at 9 bases. The CDR3 is 16 amino acids. Per the germline V gene, CDR1 is LNHNV and CDR2 is YYDKDF (reference sequence). V was pared by 0 bases and J by 4 bases, with 4 bases of the junction left unmatched. DNA of the CDR3: TGTGCCACCAGCAGAGAACAACTAGCGGGTTACAATGAGCAGTTCTTC. It is translated as CATSREQLAGYNEQFF.

In this sample, this clonotype turned up many times. The rearrangement links TRBV29-1 to TRBJ2-2, with D maybe TRBD1 (6 bases). This CDR3 has 14 residues. V lost 7 bases and J lost 5, with 17 bases in between. Germline V gives CDR1 SQVTM, CDR2 ANQGSEA. In DNA form, the CDR3 reads TGCAGCGCCCGACAGGAATGGGGGACCGGGGAGCTGTTTTTT. Its protein product is CSARQEWGTGELFF.

The chain employs TRBV20-1 and TRBJ1-6; TRBD1 agrees at 8 bases. With V trimmed by 5 bases and J by 8 bases, 5 bases remained unmatched. Germline CDR1 DFQATT, CDR2 SNEGSKA (reference sequence). The CDR3 covers 13 residues. CDR3 loop: CSAQRDRYSPLHF. The CDR3 DNA is TGCAGTGCTCAGCGGGACAGGTATTCACCCCTCCACTTT.

J is TRBJ2-2 and V is TRBV6-2 or TRBV6-3; perhaps TRBD2 as D (6 bases). Germline CDR1 reads MNHEY; CDR2 reads SVGEGT. V gave up 7 bases and J gave up 5 bases, with 17 bases separating them. The CDR3 runs 15 residues. The CDR3 DNA reads as TGTGCCAGCAAGTCTAGCGCACCCTCGACCGGGGAGCTGTTTTTT. It codes for CASKSSAPSTGELFF.

This clonotype was seen more than once but under ten times. The rearrangement uses TRBV4-3 and TRBJ2-7, with D perhaps TRBD2 (6 bases). The CDR3 runs 20 residues. The germline V and J ends were trimmed by 1 base and 3 bases, with 28 bases remaining between them. The germline CDR1 and CDR2 sequences are LGHNA and YSLEER. CDR3 nucleotide sequence: TGCGCCAGCAGCCAAGTTTTACAACTCCTGAGCGGGCAACCCATCTACGAGCAGTACTTC. The encoded protein is CASSQVLQLLSGQPIYEQYF.

This clonotype was recorded a few times. The chain carries TRBV12-3 or TRBV12-4 and TRBJ2-7; D remains ambiguous. The CDR3 spans 11 residues. V lost 5 bases and J lost 7, with 9 bases in between. CDR3 nucleotide sequence: TGTGCCAGCAGTGCACTGGAAGAGCAGTACTTC. This gives the protein CASSALEEQYF.

This clonotype was detected ten times or more. The CDR3 protein is CSGTWSGRGPHIEQFF. The CDR3 DNA sequence: TGCAGTGGCACGTGGTCAGGGCGGGGCCCCCACATCGAGCAGTTCTTC. This chain joins TRBV20-1 and TRBJ2-1, with D possibly matching TRBD2 (6 bases). Germline V lookup: CDR1 DFQATT, CDR2 SNEGSKA (reference sequence). The CDR3 totals 16 residues. V lost 7 bases and J 10 bases, leaving 29 bases between the germline ends.

This chain uses TRBV21-1 with TRBJ2-3; TRBD1 was called by the table and not checked on the DNA. TRBV21-1 is recorded as a pseudogene. CDR3 length: 15 residues. DNA of the CDR3: TGTGCCAGCAGCCCGAAACGCCAGGGAGAAGATACGCAGTATTTT. The encoded protein is CASSPKRQGEDTQYF.

This clonotype has a count of ten or more. This chain links TRBV19 with TRBJ2-2, with TRBD2 identical over 7 bases. Germline assignment: CDR1 LNHDA and CDR2 SQIVND (reference sequence). J lost 5 bases, V lost 3 bases, and 9 bases had no gene match. The length of the CDR3 is 16 residues. CDR3 sequence reads: CASSMPGGSGTGELFF. The CDR3 DNA is TGTGCCAGTAGTATGCCCGGGGGTAGCGGGACCGGGGAGCTGTTTTTT.

This clonotype was recorded many times. The chain joins TRBV6-6 to TRBJ1-5, with 9 bases identical to TRBD1. The CDR3 length is 16 residues. Looked up from germline, CDR1 is MNHNY and CDR2 is SVGAGI (reference sequence). Losses at the gene ends were 2 bases for V and 3 bases for J; bases not matched to a gene: 5. This CDR3 reads CASSYPGQGINQPQHF. DNA of the CDR3: TGTGCCAGCAGTTACCCTGGACAGGGGATCAATCAGCCCCAGCATTTT.

The rearrangement joins TRBV9 to TRBJ2-5, with D perhaps TRBD2 (6 bases). The CDR3 totals 14 residues. The V gene lost 3 bases and the J gene lost 1 base, with 10 bases spanning the gap. Germline V gene sequence: CDR1 SGDLS, CDR2 YYNGEE. The CDR3 coding sequence is TGTGCCAGCAGCGCCCGGGACTTCCAAGAGACCCAGTACTTC. Protein: CASSARDFQETQYF.

In its sample, this clonotype was seen a few times. The DNA is left out, because the CDR3 cannot be placed on it with certainty; the CDR3 is given as TCRdb lists it. J is TRBJ2-7 and V is TRBV6-2 or TRBV6-3; the DNA was not used to check the table's D call, TRBD1. Looked up from germline, CDR1 is MNHEY and CDR2 is SVGEGT. The CDR3 region is 14 residues in length, termini included. The CDR3 protein is CASLSLDRWYEQYF.

This clonotype appeared many times. The chain is built from TRBV4-1 and TRBJ1-5; possibly TRBD1 for D (6 bases). The CDR3 spans 15 residues. V shed 1 base and J shed 1 base, with 8 bases lying between them. The germline V gene has CDR1 MGHRA and CDR2 YSYEKL. CDR3 DNA sequence: TGCGCCAGCAGCCAAGTACAGGGAAGCAATCAGCCCCAGCATTTT. Protein product: CASSQVQGSNQPQHF.

At least ten counts were recorded for this clonotype. This chain connects TRBV11-2 to TRBJ2-5; no reliable D call. Germline assignment: CDR1 SGHAT and CDR2 FQNNGV. The CDR3 has 13 residues. V gave up 5 bases and J gave up 4 bases, with 11 bases separating them. The CDR3: CASSPSLLETQYF. The CDR3 DNA follows: TGTGCCAGCAGCCCGTCCCTTCTAGAGACCCAGTACTTC.

The chain carries TRBV4-3 and TRBJ1-2; D is undetermined. This CDR3 is 14 amino acids long. V lost 0 bases and J lost 7, with 12 bases in between. The germline gives CDR1 LGHNA, CDR2 YSLEER. The CDR3, as DNA: TGCGCCAGCAGCCAAGACCGGGAGGCTGCTGGCTACACCTTC. It codes for CASSQDREAAGYTF.

The rearrangement joins TRBV6-1 to TRBJ1-5; D call uncertain. The CDR3 covers 14 residues. Germline assignment: CDR1 MNHNS and CDR2 SASEGT. Trimming removed 5 bases from V and 7 bases from J, with 15 bases in between. The CDR3 DNA reads TGTGCCAGCAGTACCGGCATGACGGGGCAGCCCCAGCATTTT. Amino acids: CASSTGMTGQPQHF.

The chain has TRBV7-9 and TRBJ2-7; no clear D. Deletions cut 8 bases from V and 3 bases from J, with 14 bases between. The length of the CDR3 is 13 residues. The germline gives CDR1 SEHNR, CDR2 FQNEAQ (reference sequence). The DNA for the CDR3 is TGTGCCAGCTCCGGAATAAGGAACTACGAGCAGTACTTC. Protein sequence: CASSGIRNYEQYF. Together with reference TRBV7-9 and TRBJ2-7, the CDR3 gives the full variable domain: DTGVSQNPRHKITKRGQNVTFRCDPISEHNRLYWYRQTLGQGPEFLTYFQNEAQLEKSRLLSDRFSAERPKGSFSTLEIQRTEQGDSAMYLCASSGIRNYEQYFGPGTRLTVT.

The chain uses TRBV29-1 and TRBJ2-7; TRBD2 is a possible D gene (6 bases). This CDR3 is 13 amino acids long. Germline V CDR1 and CDR2: SQVTM, ANQGSEA. The ends were cut back, 4 bases at V and 6 bases at J, with 16 bases in the middle. This CDR3 reads CSVGVRLGSEQYF. The CDR3 DNA follows: TGCAGCGTTGGAGTAAGACTAGGGAGCGAGCAGTACTTC.

This clonotype was counted at least ten times. The chain combines TRBV7-2 with TRBJ2-7; 12 bases align to TRBD2. J was trimmed by 2 bases and V by 4 bases; bases with no gene match: 6. The germline V gene encodes CDR1 SGHTA and CDR2 FQGNSA. CDR3 length: 16 amino acids. Here the CDR3 DNA reads TGTGCCAGCAGCTGGGGGACTAGCGGGCTACCCTACGAGCAGTACTTC. Translating it yields CASSWGTSGLPYEQYF.

This clonotype occurred many times. The chain joins TRBV7-2 to TRBJ1-5; D is unclear. The CDR3 runs to 12 residues. V was trimmed by 3 bases and J by 5 bases, leaving 5 bases between them. Germline CDR1 is SGHTA and CDR2 is FQGNSA. DNA for the CDR3: TGTGCCAGCAGCTTCGGGCATCAGCCCCAGCATTTT. This gives the protein CASSFGHQPQHF.

This sequence joins TRBV5-6 and TRBJ2-4; possible D gene TRBD2, 6 bases. CDR3 length: 14 residues. Germline loops: CDR1 SGHDT, CDR2 YYEEEE. V gave up 3 bases and J gave up 7 bases, with 14 bases separating them. This CDR3 reads CASSSTGLMNIQYF. In DNA form, the CDR3 reads TGTGCCAGCAGCTCCACGGGACTGATGAACATTCAGTACTTC.

The J gene is TRBJ2-3, the V gene TRBV6-2 or TRBV6-3, with D maybe TRBD2 (5 bases). Germline V gene lookup returns CDR1 MNHEY and CDR2 SVGEGT. V lost 2 bases to trimming and J lost 0 bases, with 9 bases between them. The CDR3 length is 15 residues. Here the CDR3 reads CASSYPTGSTDTQYF. CDR3 nucleotides: TGTGCCAGCAGTTACCCTACGGGGAGCACAGATACGCAGTATTTT.

The CDR3 spells CASSPRGASYEQYF. The CDR3 nucleotides read TGTGCCAGCAGTCCCCGAGGAGCATCCTACGAGCAGTACTTC. The V call is TRBV12-3 or TRBV12-4, the J call TRBJ2-7; no definite D call. This CDR3 spans 14 amino acids. Trimming pared 5 bases from V and 1 base from J, leaving 12 bases between.

This clonotype was counted ten times or more. This chain links TRBV18 with TRBJ1-6; D not certain. Trimming removed 3 bases at V and 9 bases at J, with 9 bases between. The CDR3 consists of 13 residues. Germline V gene sequence: CDR1 KGHSH, CDR2 LQKENI. The CDR3, as DNA: TGTGCCAGCTCACCGGCCTCACGTTCACCCCTCCACTTT. Its translation is CASSPASRSPLHF.